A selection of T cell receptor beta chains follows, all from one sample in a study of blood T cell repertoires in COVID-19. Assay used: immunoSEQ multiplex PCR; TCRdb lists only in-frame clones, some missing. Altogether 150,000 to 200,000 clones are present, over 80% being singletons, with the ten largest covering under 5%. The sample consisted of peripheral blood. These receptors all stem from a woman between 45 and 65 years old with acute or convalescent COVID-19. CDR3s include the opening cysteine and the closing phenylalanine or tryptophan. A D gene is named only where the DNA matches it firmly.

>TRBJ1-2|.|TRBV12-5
CASGGTDSYYGYTF
TGTGCTAGTGGTGGGACGGACAGTTACTATGGCTACACCTTC
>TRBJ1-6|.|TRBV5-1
CASSLQQDWNSPLHF
TGCGCCAGCAGCTTGCAGCAGGATTGGAATTCACCCCTCCACTTT
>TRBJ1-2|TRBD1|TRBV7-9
CASSYDRARGYTF
TGTGCCAGCAGCTACGACAGGGCACGGGGCTACACCTTC
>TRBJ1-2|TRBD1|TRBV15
CATSSGQGEGYTF
TGTGCCACCAGCAGCGGACAGGGGGAAGGCTACACCTTC
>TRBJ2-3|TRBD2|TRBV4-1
CASSQAFGLVTHF
TGCGCCAGCAGCCAAGCGTTCGGACTAGTTACACATTTT
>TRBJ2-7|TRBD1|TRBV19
CASSHPGQTYEQYF
TGTGCCAGTAGTCATCCGGGACAGACCTACGAGCAGTACTTC
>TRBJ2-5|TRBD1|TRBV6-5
CASSYSRGETQYF
TGTGCCAGCAGTTACTCCAGGGGGGAGACCCAGTACTTC
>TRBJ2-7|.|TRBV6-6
CASRAGNYEQYF
TGTGCCAGCAGGGCAGGAAACTACGAGCAGTACTTC
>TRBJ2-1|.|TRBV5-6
CASSLRLEAYNEQFF
TGTGCCAGCAGCCTACGACTAGAGGCCTACAATGAGCAGTTCTTC
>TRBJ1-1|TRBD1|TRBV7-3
CARWTGGQNTEAFF
TGTGCCAGATGGACAGGGGGCCAGAACACTGAAGCTTTCTTT
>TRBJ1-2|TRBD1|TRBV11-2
CASRAPGTGAYGYTF
TGTGCCAGCAGGGCCCCCGGGACAGGGGCTTATGGCTACACCTTC
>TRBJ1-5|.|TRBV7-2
CASSRGNRIFSNQPQHF
TGTGCCAGCAGCCGGGGAAATAGGATTTTTAGCAATCAGCCCCAGCATTTT
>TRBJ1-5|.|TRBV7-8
CASSPTRGQPGQPQHF
TGTGCCAGCAGCCCGACAAGGGGCCAGCCAGGACAGCCCCAGCATTTT
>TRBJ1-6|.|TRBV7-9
CASSPDLASLHF
TGTGCCAGCAGCCCCGACCTAGCTTCCCTCCACTTT
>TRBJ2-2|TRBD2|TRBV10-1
CASSEREAGGTGELFF
TGCGCCAGCAGTGAACGAGAAGCGGGAGGAACCGGGGAGCTGTTTTTT